Here is one TCR beta chain with its context. The sample originates from a study of blood T cell repertoires in COVID-19. Study details: PBMCs, B-cell-depleted T cells, or T cells provided the cDNA or gDNA that made up the material.

Germline V gene data show CDR1 as GTSNPN and CDR2 as SVGIG (reference sequence). The CDR3 has 12 amino acids. V lost 5 bases to trimming and J lost 4 bases, with 11 bases between them. Two negative PCRs, clearance, or symptom resolution had been documented for recovered Cohort 3 donors. This table comes from immunoSEQ multiplex PCR, and its TCRdb copy is limited to in-frame clones, with some not included. This repertoire shows 150,000 to 200,000 clones, around four fifths found once; its top ten account for about an eighth. The clonotype comes from a woman between 55 and 75 years old who had recovered from COVID-19. The J gene is TRBJ1-2, the V gene TRBV30; D possibly corresponds to TRBD1 (6 bases). The sequenced sample was PBMCs or T cells enriched from blood (not recorded which). The CDR3 DNA sequence: TGTGCCTGGGGACGGACAGTCTATGGCTACACCTTC. Protein sequence: CAWGRTVYGYTF. The whole variable domain, remainder taken from reference TRBV30 and TRBJ1-2, is SQTIHQWPATLVQPVGSPLSLECTVEGTSNPNLYWYRQAAGRGLQLLFYSVGIGQISSEVPQNLSASRPQDRQFILSSKKLLLSDSGFYLCAWGRTVYGYTFGSGTRLTVV.